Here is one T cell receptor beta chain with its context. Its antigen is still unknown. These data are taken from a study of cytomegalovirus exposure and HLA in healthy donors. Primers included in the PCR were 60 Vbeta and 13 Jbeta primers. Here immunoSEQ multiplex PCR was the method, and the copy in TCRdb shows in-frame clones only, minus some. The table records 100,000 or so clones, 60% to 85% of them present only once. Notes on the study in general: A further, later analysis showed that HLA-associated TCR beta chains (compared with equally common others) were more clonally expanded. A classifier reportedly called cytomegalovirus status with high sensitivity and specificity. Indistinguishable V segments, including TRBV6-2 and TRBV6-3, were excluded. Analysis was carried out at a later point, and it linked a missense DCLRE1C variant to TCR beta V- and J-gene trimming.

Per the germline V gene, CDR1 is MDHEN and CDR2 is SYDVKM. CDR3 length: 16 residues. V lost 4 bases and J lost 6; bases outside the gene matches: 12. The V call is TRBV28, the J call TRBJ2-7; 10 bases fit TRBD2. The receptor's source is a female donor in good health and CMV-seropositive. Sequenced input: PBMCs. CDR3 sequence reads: CASSSASGTSVSEQYF. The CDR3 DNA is TGTGCCAGCAGTTCAGCCTCCGGGACTAGCGTCAGCGAGCAGTACTTC.